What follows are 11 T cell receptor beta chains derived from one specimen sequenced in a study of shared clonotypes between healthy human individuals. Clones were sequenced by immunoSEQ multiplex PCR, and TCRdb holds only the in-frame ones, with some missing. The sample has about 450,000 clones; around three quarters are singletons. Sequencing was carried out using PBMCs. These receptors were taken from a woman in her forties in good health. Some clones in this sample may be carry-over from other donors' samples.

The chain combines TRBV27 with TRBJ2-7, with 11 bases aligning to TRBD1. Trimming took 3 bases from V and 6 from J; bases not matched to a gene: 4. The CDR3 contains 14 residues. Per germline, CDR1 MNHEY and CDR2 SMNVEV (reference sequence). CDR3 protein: CASSLGTGGREQYF. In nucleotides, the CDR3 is TGTGCCAGCAGTTTGGGGACAGGGGGACGCGAGCAGTACTTC.

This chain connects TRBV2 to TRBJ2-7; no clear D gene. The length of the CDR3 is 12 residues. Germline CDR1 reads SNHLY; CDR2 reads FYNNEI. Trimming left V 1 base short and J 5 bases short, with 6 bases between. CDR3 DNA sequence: TGTGCCAGCAGTGAAGATAGACACGAGCAGTACTTC. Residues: CASSEDRHEQYF.

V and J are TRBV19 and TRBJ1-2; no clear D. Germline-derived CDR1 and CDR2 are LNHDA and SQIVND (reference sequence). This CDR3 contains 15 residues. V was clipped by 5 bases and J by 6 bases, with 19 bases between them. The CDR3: CASSPPASPRDGYTF. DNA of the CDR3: TGTGCCAGTAGTCCCCCAGCGTCACCTCGGGATGGCTACACCTTC.

In DNA, the CDR3 is TGTGCCAGCAGCTTGAGGCTCAGTGGTAATTATGAAAAACTGTTTTTT. Translation gives CASSLRLSGNYEKLFF. The chain combines TRBV7-9 with TRBJ1-4; no firm D call. V lost 3 bases and J 6 bases, leaving 17 bases between the germline ends. The CDR3 covers 16 residues. Germline lookup yields CDR1 SEHNR and CDR2 FQNEAQ (reference sequence).

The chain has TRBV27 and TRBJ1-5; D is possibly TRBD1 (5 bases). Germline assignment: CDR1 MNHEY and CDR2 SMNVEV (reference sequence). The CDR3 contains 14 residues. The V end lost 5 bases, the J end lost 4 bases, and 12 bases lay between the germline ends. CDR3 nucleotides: TGTGCCAGCAGTCTTCGGGACCGAAATCAGCCCCAGCATTTT. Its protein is CASSLRDRNQPQHF.

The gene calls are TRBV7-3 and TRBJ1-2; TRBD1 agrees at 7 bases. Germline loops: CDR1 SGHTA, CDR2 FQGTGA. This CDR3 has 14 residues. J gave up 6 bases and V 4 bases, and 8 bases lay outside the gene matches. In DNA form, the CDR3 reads TGTGCCAGCAGCTATACCGGGACAGCCGATGGCTACACCTTC. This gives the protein CASSYTGTADGYTF. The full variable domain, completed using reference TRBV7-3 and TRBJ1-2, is GAGVSQTPSNKVTEKGKYVELRCDPISGHTALYWYRQSLGQGPEFLIYFQGTGAADDSGLPNDRFFAVRPEGSVSTLKIQRTERGDSAVYLCASSYTGTADGYTFGSGTRLTVV.

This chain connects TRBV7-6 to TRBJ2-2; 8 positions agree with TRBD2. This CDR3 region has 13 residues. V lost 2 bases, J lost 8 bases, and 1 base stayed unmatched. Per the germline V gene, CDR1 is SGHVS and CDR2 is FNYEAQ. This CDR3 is CASSLTSGGELFF. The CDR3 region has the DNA TGTGCCAGCAGCTTAACTAGCGGAGGGGAGCTGTTTTTT.

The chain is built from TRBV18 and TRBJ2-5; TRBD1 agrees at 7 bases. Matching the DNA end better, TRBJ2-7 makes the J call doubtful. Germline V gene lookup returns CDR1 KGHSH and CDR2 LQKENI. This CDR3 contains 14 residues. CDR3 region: CASSPRQGVGEQYF. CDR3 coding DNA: TGTGCCAGCTCACCGAGGCAGGGGGTGGGCGAGCAGTACTTC.

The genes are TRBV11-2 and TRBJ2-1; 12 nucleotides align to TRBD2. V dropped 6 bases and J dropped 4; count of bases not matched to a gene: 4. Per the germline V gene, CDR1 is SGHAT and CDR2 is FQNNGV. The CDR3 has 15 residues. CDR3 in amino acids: CASSYGLAGYNEQFF. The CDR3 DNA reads TGTGCCAGCAGTTATGGACTAGCGGGATACAATGAGCAGTTCTTC.

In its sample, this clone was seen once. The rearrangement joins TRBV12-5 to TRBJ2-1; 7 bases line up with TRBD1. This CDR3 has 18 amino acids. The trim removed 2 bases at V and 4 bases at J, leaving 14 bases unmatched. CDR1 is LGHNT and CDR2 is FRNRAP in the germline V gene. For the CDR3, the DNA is TGTGCTAGTGGTTTGCCCCCCCACAGGGGATCTCTATACAATGAGCAGTTCTTC. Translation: CASGLPPHRGSLYNEQFF. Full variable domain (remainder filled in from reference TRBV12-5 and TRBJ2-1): DARVTQTPRHKVTEMGQEVTMRCQPILGHNTVFWYRQTMMQGLELLAYFRNRAPLDDSGMPKDRFSAEMPDATLATLKIQPSEPRDSAVYFCASGLPPHRGSLYNEQFFGPGTRLTVL.

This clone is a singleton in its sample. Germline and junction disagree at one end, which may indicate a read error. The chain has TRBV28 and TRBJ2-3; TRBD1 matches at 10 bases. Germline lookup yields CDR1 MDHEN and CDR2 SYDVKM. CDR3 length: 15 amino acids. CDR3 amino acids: CASSLLGTGADTRYF. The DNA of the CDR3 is TGTGCCAGCAGTTTATTGGGGACAGGGGCAGATACGCGGTATTTT.